This is a list of T cell receptor beta chains from one sample in a study of T cells in Graves' hyperthyroidism and ophthalmopathy. Via MiXCR, TCRdb re-called the multiplex PCR reads, giving one row per CDR3 protein. The sample yields over 700,000 distinct CDR3 sequences, roughly a third seen once. Sequencing input: blood. All receptors derive from a middle-aged woman with Graves' hyperthyroidism. CDR3s include the opening cysteine and the closing phenylalanine or tryptophan. A D gene is named only where the DNA matches it firmly. Rows give clone size only sometimes, using once, few, many, or a class for an expanded clone.

D gene	clone size	V gene	J gene	CDR3 DNA	CDR3 protein
NA	NA	TRBV9	TRBJ1-5	TGTGCCAGCAGCGTAGATCCCACAGGGAATCAGCCCCAGCATTTT	CASSVDPTGNQPQHF
NA	many	TRBV29-1	TRBJ1-2	TGCAGCGTTATGTGGACCGACTATGGCTACACCTTC	CSVMWTDYGYTF
TRBD1	few	TRBV12-3/TRBV12-4	TRBJ1-2	TGTGCCAGCCGCGCAGGGGGGAACTATGGCTACACCTTC	CASRAGGNYGYTF
NA	NA	TRBV7-9	TRBJ1-1	TGTGCCAGCAAGGAGAAGGGTGACGGGGGGACTGAAGCTTTCTTT	CASKEKGDGGTEAFF
NA	few	TRBV4-3	TRBJ2-7	TGCGCCAGCAGCCAAGAACAGGTACGGTCCTACGAGCAGTACTTC	CASSQEQVRSYEQYF
NA	few	TRBV28	TRBJ1-4	TGTGCCAGCAGTCCCACCGGGGGAACTAATGAAAAACTGTTTTTT	CASSPTGGTNEKLFF
NA	many	TRBV12-3/TRBV12-4	TRBJ1-3	TGTGCCAGCAGGATTGCGAGGGCCGGAAACACCATATATTTT	CASRIARAGNTIYF
NA	NA	TRBV20-1	TRBJ1-4	TGCAGTGCCCCAGGGGTCCTAAATGAAAAACTGTTTTTT	CSAPGVLNEKLFF
NA	NA	TRBV20-1	TRBJ1-5	TGCAGTGCCGATGAGGACGGCAATCAGCCCCAGCATTTT	CSADEDGNQPQHF
NA	many	TRBV15	TRBJ1-3	TGTGCCACCAGCAGACCTCAGAGGGAAAGCTCTGGAAACACCATATATTTT	CATSRPQRESSGNTIYF
NA	many	TRBV7-2	TRBJ1-3	TGTGCCAGCAGCTTAAGTAGAAACACCATATATTTT	CASSLSRNTIYF
NA	many	TRBV12-3/TRBV12-4	TRBJ1-1	TGTGCCAGCAGTTTAAACTGGGCCCTGGCTGAAGCTTTCTTT	CASSLNWALAEAFF
NA	NA	TRBV6-2/TRBV6-3	TRBJ2-7	TGTGCCAGCAGTCCCCCCGACGGAGGACTTTCCTACGAGCAGTACTTC	CASSPPDGGLSYEQYF
TRBD1	many	TRBV29-1	TRBJ2-7	TGCAGCGTGGCTAGGACAGGGGATTACGAGCAGTACTTC	CSVARTGDYEQYF
NA	few	TRBV6-1	TRBJ2-7	TGTGCCTGCCGGGACACGGGATTTCTGGGAGAGCAGTACTTC	CACRDTGFLGEQYF
TRBD2	NA	TRBV29-1	TRBJ2-6	TGCAGCGTTGGATCCCCCACGGGAGGGTGGGGGGCCAACGTCCTGACTTTC	CSVGSPTGGWGANVLTF
NA	few	TRBV7-3	TRBJ1-4	TGTGCCAGCAGCTCTAATGGGGGGGGGAAACTGTTTTTT	CASSSNGGGKLFF
NA	few	TRBV12-5	TRBJ1-2	TGTGCTAGTGGGCCGGGGCCGGCCAACTATGGCTACACCTTC	CASGPGPANYGYTF
NA	once	TRBV7-2	TRBJ1-4	TGTGCCAGCTGCCACTCCAAATCGACCCCAACTAATGAAAAACTGTTTTTT	CASCHSKSTPTNEKLFF
NA	NA	TRBV5-1	TRBJ1-6	TGCGCCAGCAGCTTGGCCAGGGGTGGACCCCTCCACTTT	CASSLARGGPLHF
NA	many	TRBV5-4	TRBJ1-1	TGTGCCAGCAGCTTTTTTGCAGGGGTTGGCACTGAAGCTTTCTTT	CASSFFAGVGTEAFF
NA	many	TRBV7-2	TRBJ1-1	TGTGCCAGCAGCTTAGAGCGGAGTGTGAACACTGAAGCTTTCTTT	CASSLERSVNTEAFF
NA	NA	TRBV12-3/TRBV12-4	TRBJ1-5	TGTGCCAGCAGGAAGGGACCGGCCGGAATCAGCAATCAGCCCCAGCATTTT	CASRKGPAGISNQPQHF
NA	NA	TRBV10-3	TRBJ1-3	TGTGCCATCAGTGGGACTAGCGCGGGGGATTTT	CAISGTSAGDF
TRBD1	few	TRBV11-2	TRBJ2-7	TGTGCCAGCAGCCAAGAAGCACAGGGGGTTAGATCCTACGAGCAGTACTTC	CASSQEAQGVRSYEQYF
NA	few	TRBV4-3	TRBJ1-4	TGCGCCAGCAGCCAAGCATCTAACAGGGTAGATGTGGAAAAACTGTTTTTT	CASSQASNRVDVEKLFF
NA	NA	TRBV5-8	TRBJ2-7	TGTGCCAGCACACCGGCAGGGGGGGGTACCTACGAGCAGTACTTC	CASTPAGGGTYEQYF
NA	NA	TRBV12-1	TRBJ2-2	TGTGCCAGCAACTGGGGGACGGCTAGAACCGGGGAGCTGTTTTTT	CASNWGTARTGELFF
NA	NA	TRBV13	TRBJ2-2	TGTGCCAGCAGCCTCCACCGCGCCGGGAGCACCGGGGAGCTGTTTTTT	CASSLHRAGSTGELFF
NA	many	TRBV20-1	TRBJ1-1	TGCAGTGCTAGAGACGACACTGAAGCTTTCTTT	CSARDDTEAFF
TRBD1	many	TRBV10-3	TRBJ1-4	TGTGCCACACAACGACCGGGACAGGAGAATGAAAAACTGTTTTTT	CATQRPGQENEKLFF
NA	few	TRBV12-3/TRBV12-4	TRBJ1-5	TGTGCCAGCAGTTTTCAGGGGAGTAGCAATCAGCCCCAGCATTTT	CASSFQGSSNQPQHF
NA	many	TRBV10-2	TRBJ1-5	TGCGCCAGCAGCGATGGGACCCAGCATTTT	CASSDGTQHF
NA	many	TRBV29-1	TRBJ1-5	TGCAGCGTCCGAGGGGTAGGGCAGCCCCAGCATTTT	CSVRGVGQPQHF
NA	NA	TRBV5-4	TRBJ1-1	TGTGCCAGCAGCTTGGCCCGGGACAAGGTAGGGACTGAAGCTTTCTTT	CASSLARDKVGTEAFF
TRBD1	many	TRBV2	TRBJ1-3	TGTGCCAGCAGTGTGGACAGGCCTCTCTCTGGAAACACCATATATTTT	CASSVDRPLSGNTIYF
NA	NA	TRBV7-9	TRBJ1-1	TGCGCCAGCAGCCCGAACTCGGCGGGGGGAGGCACTGAAGCTTTCTTT	CASSPNSAGGGTEAFF
TRBD1	once	TRBV7-9	TRBJ2-2	TGTGCCAGCACCCCCCAGGGGGCCGGCACCGGGGAGCTGTTTTTT	CASTPQGAGTGELFF
TRBD2	few	TRBV4-2	TRBJ2-5	TGTGCCAGCAGCCCTCGGGGGGGGGCAATCCAAGAGACCCAGTACTTC	CASSPRGGAIQETQYF
NA	NA	TRBV18	TRBJ1-1	TGTGCCAGCTCCCCGACCCCCGGGGTGAACACTGAAGCTTTCTTT	CASSPTPGVNTEAFF
TRBD2	many	TRBV6-5	TRBJ2-7	TGTGCCAGCAGCCGTCGACTAGCGGGAAGCTCCTACGAGCAGTACTTC	CASSRRLAGSSYEQYF
NA	once	TRBV6-5	TRBJ1-2	TGTGCCATCAGTTACGCCAACTATGGCTACACCTTC	CAISYANYGYTF
NA	NA	TRBV20-1	TRBJ2-5	TGCAGTACCCAAGAGACCCAGTACTTC	CSTQETQYF
TRBD1	many	TRBV20-1	TRBJ2-2	TGCAGTGCTAGTGGCCAGGGGGCCATCACCGGGGAGCTGTTTTTT	CSASGQGAITGELFF
NA	NA	TRBV7-2	TRBJ1-2	TGTGCCAGCAGCTCAGAAGAAGGACGGATCACGTCCTATGGCTACACCTTC	CASSSEEGRITSYGYTF
NA	few	TRBV27	TRBJ1-5	TGTGCCAGCAGTTTATTACAGGGAGATCAGCCCCAGCATTTT	CASSLLQGDQPQHF
TRBD2	many	TRBV7-9	TRBJ2-2	TGTGCCACCAAGGGACTAGCCGGGGAGCTGTTTTTT	CATKGLAGELFF
NA	few	TRBV5-1	TRBJ1-2	TGCGCCAGCAGCTGGGGGACGGTCTATGGCTACACCTTC	CASSWGTVYGYTF
NA	NA	TRBV5-1	TRBJ1-5	TGCGCCAGCAGCCAATGGAGTTTCTTACAGCCCCAGCATTTT	CASSQWSFLQPQHF
NA	NA	TRBV5-6	TRBJ1-2	TGTGCCAGCAGCTTCTGGGACGAAAGTGTCAACTATGGCTACACCTTC	CASSFWDESVNYGYTF
NA	NA	TRBV4-3	TRBJ2-7	TGCGCCAGCAGCCAAACAGGGTTCTACGAGCAGTACTTC	CASSQTGFYEQYF
TRBD1	few	TRBV20-1	TRBJ1-1	TGCAGTGCTAGAGACCTAGACAGGGGGGTAATGGCTTTCTTT	CSARDLDRGVMAFF
NA	NA	TRBV2	TRBJ1-5	TGTGCCAGCAGCCAAGGTCCCCTTTTGGGTCAGCCCCAGCATTTT	CASSQGPLLGQPQHF
NA	few	TRBV28	TRBJ1-5	TGTGCCAGCAGCCTACCTAACAGGCTCGCTCAGCCCCAGCATTTT	CASSLPNRLAQPQHF
NA	many	TRBV6-6	TRBJ1-5	TGTGCCAGCAGTTACTCAGGGGCATCGGATGGAGGCAATCAGCCCCAGCATTTT	CASSYSGASDGGNQPQHF
TRBD1	NA	TRBV7-9	TRBJ1-5	TGTGCCGGCAGTTACAGGGGCGACCAGCCCCAGCATTTT	CAGSYRGDQPQHF
NA	many	TRBV5-6	TRBJ1-1	TGTGCCAGCAGCCCCTGGGCATGGAACACTGAAGCTTTCTTT	CASSPWAWNTEAFF